A single sample is the source of the 32 T cell receptor beta chains below, sequenced in a study of CD4 T cells in relation to SARS-CoV-2 and coronaviruses. For these TCRs, the target antigens are not known. Assay: immunoSEQ multiplex PCR; the TCRdb copy retains only in-frame clones and omits some. The data hold around 30,000 clones, with roughly four fifths observed a single time. Input material: memory CD4+ T cells from PBMCs, cultured in vitro. The receptors were sampled from an adult with COVID-19.

The V gene is TRBV2, the J gene TRBJ2-7, with a tentative D call TRBD2 (5 bases). The CDR3 consists of 12 residues. Trimming removed 6 bases from V and 7 bases from J, with 13 bases in between. Germline lookup yields CDR1 SNHLY and CDR2 FYNNEI. As DNA, the CDR3 is TGTGCCAGCAGCTCGGACTTGGGAGAGCAGTACTTC. This codes for CASSSDLGEQYF.

The chain recombines TRBV12-5 with TRBJ1-1; D remains unclear. CDR1 and CDR2 from the germline V gene are LGHNT and FRNRAP. CDR3 length equals 11 residues. V dropped 3 bases and J dropped 3 bases, with 2 bases sitting between them. CDR3 sequence: CASGFHTEAFF. Written as DNA, the CDR3 is TGTGCTAGTGGTTTCCACACTGAAGCTTTCTTT.

This rearrangement joins TRBV7-9 to TRBJ2-7; 9 bases are shared with TRBD1. V lost 1 base to trimming and J lost 2 bases; unmatched junction nucleotides: 9. CDR1 is SEHNR, CDR2 FQNEAQ, per germline (reference sequence). The length of the CDR3 is 17 residues. The CDR3 here is CASSLGGGTGSPYEQYF. The CDR3 bases are TGTGCCAGCAGCTTAGGGGGCGGGACAGGGAGTCCCTACGAGCAGTACTTC.

The rearrangement joins TRBV2 to TRBJ2-7; D possibly corresponds to TRBD2 (5 bases). Per germline, CDR1 SNHLY and CDR2 FYNNEI. The ends were cut back, 6 bases at V and 7 bases at J, with 19 bases in the middle. This CDR3 region has 14 residues. The CDR3 nucleotides are TGTGCCAGCAGAGATTCCGGACTCGAATTGGAGCAGTACTTC. Translating gives CASRDSGLELEQYF.

The chain joins TRBV10-2 to TRBJ1-4; unclear D gene. CDR1 WSHSY and CDR2 SAAADI come from the germline V gene. There are 15 residues in the CDR3. Trimming pared 5 bases from V and 3 bases from J, leaving 13 bases between. The CDR3 DNA reads as TGCGCCAGCAGTACCGGTCGTCTCTCTAATGAAAAACTGTTTTTT. Translating it yields CASSTGRLSNEKLFF.

The chain links TRBV7-6 to TRBJ2-5, with 7 bases fitting TRBD1. With V trimmed by 4 bases and J by 9 bases, 20 bases remained unmatched. The CDR3 contains 17 residues. CDR1 is SGHVS, CDR2 FNYEAQ, per germline. CDR3 nucleotides: TGTGCCAGCAGCTCAAGAGCGATTGGGACAGACGGACAGGCCCAGTACTTC. Residues: CASSSRAIGTDGQAQYF. Full variable domain (rest looked up from reference TRBV7-6 and TRBJ2-5): GAGVSQSPRYKVTKRGQDVALRCDPISGHVSLYWYRQALGQGPEFLTYFNYEAQQDKSGLPNDRFSAERPEGSISTLTIQRTEQRDSAMYRCASSSRAIGTDGQAQYFGPGTRLLVL.

The chain joins TRBV19 to TRBJ1-6, with D hard to call. Germline V gene sequence: CDR1 LNHDA, CDR2 SQIVND (reference sequence). V was pared by 3 bases and J by 4 bases, with 4 bases between. CDR3 length equals 13 residues. CDR3 in amino acids: CASSMVYNSPLHF. For the CDR3, the DNA is TGTGCCAGTAGTATGGTTTATAATTCACCCCTCCACTTT.

V usage is TRBV5-1 and J usage is TRBJ1-6, with 7 bases lining up with TRBD1. Losses at the gene ends were 1 base for V and 8 bases for J; bases not matched to a gene: 6. The germline V gene encodes CDR1 SGHRS and CDR2 YFSETQ. The CDR3 contains 15 residues. The CDR3 DNA sequence: TGCGCCAGCAGCTTGCGACAGGGTATTCATTCACCCCTCCACTTT. Translated: CASSLRQGIHSPLHF.

The J gene is TRBJ2-3, the V gene TRBV24-1; a possible D gene is TRBD2 (6 bases). V lost 3 bases and J 6 bases, leaving 18 bases between the germline ends. Germline assignment: CDR1 KGHDR and CDR2 SFDVKD. The CDR3 is 16 amino acids. The CDR3 bases are TGTGCCACCAGTGATATCCCGGGACTTGGGTTGGATACGCAGTATTTT. Translating it yields CATSDIPGLGLDTQYF.

A few counts support this clone. The chain couples TRBV2 to TRBJ2-2, with 7 positions matching TRBD1. The CDR3 totals 16 residues. Germline CDR1 SNHLY, CDR2 FYNNEI. Trimming took 10 bases from V and 0 from J; bases not matched to a gene: 11. CDR3 loop: CATTGVSNANTGELFF. The CDR3 DNA reads as TGTGCCACTACAGGGGTGTCGAACGCGAACACCGGGGAGCTGTTTTTT.

This sequence joins TRBV30 and TRBJ2-1, with 8 nucleotides matching TRBD2. The CDR3 has 15 amino acids. The J segment lost 7 bases and the V segment lost 0 bases, leaving 8 bases of the junction unmatched. Per germline, CDR1 GTSNPN and CDR2 SVGIG (reference sequence). The CDR3 region has the DNA TGTGCCTGGAGTGTAGAGCGGGAGTGGGGAAATGAGCAGTTCTTC. Protein: CAWSVEREWGNEQFF.

This clone appeared once. The chain couples TRBV11-2 to TRBJ2-7, with D unclear. V dropped 5 bases and J dropped 5 bases, with 10 bases sitting between them. CDR1 and CDR2 (germline): SGHAT, FQNNGV. The CDR3 has 12 residues. CDR3 residues: CASSTDSDEQYF. For the CDR3, the DNA is TGTGCCAGCAGCACCGACTCGGACGAGCAGTACTTC.

The V call is TRBV6-2 or TRBV6-3, the J call TRBJ2-2; D is undetermined. The CDR3 covers 17 residues. Germline V CDR1 and CDR2: MNHEY, SVGEGT. V dropped 6 bases and J dropped 7 bases, with 24 bases sitting between them. CDR3 protein: CASRPRTARFRIGELFF. The CDR3 coding sequence is TGTGCCAGCAGACCTAGGACGGCTCGTTTTAGAATCGGGGAGCTGTTTTTT.

This chain links TRBV7-9 with TRBJ2-1; 7 positions agree with TRBD1. Losses at the gene ends were 4 bases for V and 5 bases for J; bases not matched to a gene: 8. Germline-derived CDR1 and CDR2 are SEHNR and FQNEAQ (reference sequence). This CDR3 is 15 amino acids long. Written as DNA, the CDR3 is TGTGCCAGCAGCTCGGACAGGTACTGGGACAATGAGCAGTTCTTC. Translated, it gives CASSSDRYWDNEQFF.

The chain links TRBV3-1 (or the pseudogene TRBV3-2) to TRBJ1-2; D is unresolved. This CDR3 is built from 13 residues. Germline V gives CDR1 LGHDT, CDR2 YNNKEL (reference sequence). Trimming took 5 bases from V and 1 from J, leaving 8 bases between them. The CDR3 sequence: CASSKQINYGYTF. The CDR3 DNA is TGTGCCAGCAGCAAACAGATTAACTATGGCTACACCTTC.

V gene TRBV6-1 combines with J gene TRBJ1-4; D is ambiguous. Germline V CDR1 and CDR2: MNHNS, SASEGT. Trimming removed 3 bases from V and 8 bases from J, with 13 bases in between. The CDR3 has 14 amino acids. In nucleotides, the CDR3 is TGTGCCAGCAGTGAGGTCGCAGGTCGCGAAAAACTGTTTTTT. Translation: CASSEVAGREKLFF.

The chain recombines TRBV5-1 with TRBJ2-3; D unresolved. Trimming removed 1 base from V and 6 bases from J, with 9 bases in between. Germline CDR1 and CDR2: SGHRS and YFSETQ. This CDR3 region has 13 residues. For the CDR3, the DNA is TGCGCCAGCAGCTTGCCCGGTTTCGATACGCAGTATTTT. It codes for CASSLPGFDTQYF.

The chain has TRBV3-1 (or the pseudogene TRBV3-2) and TRBJ2-7; D perhaps matches TRBD2 (6 bases). The CDR3 sequence is 14 residues long. CDR1 is LGHDT and CDR2 is YNNKEL in the germline V gene (reference sequence). V lost 1 base to trimming and J lost 6 bases, with 13 bases between them. CDR3 sequence (DNA): TGTGCCAGCAGCCAAGCCAAGGGAGGCGGCGAGCAGTACTTC. Translating gives CASSQAKGGGEQYF.

V is TRBV5-1 and J is TRBJ2-3; 7 bases line up with TRBD2. The CDR3 has 14 residues. V was pared by 1 base and J by 6 bases, with 5 bases of the junction left unmatched. CDR1 and CDR2 from the germline V gene are SGHRS and YFSETQ. As DNA, the CDR3 is TGCGCCAGCAGCTTGTCGGCGGGAGCGGATACGCAGTATTTT. It codes for CASSLSAGADTQYF.

The gene calls are TRBV15 and TRBJ2-4; maybe TRBD2 (6 bases). This CDR3 has 14 residues. The V end lost 1 base, the J end lost 10 bases, and 14 bases lay between the germline ends. CDR1 is LNHNV and CDR2 is YYDKDF in the germline V gene (reference sequence). CDR3 residues: CATSRARAGRIQYF. The DNA for the CDR3 is TGTGCCACCAGCAGAGCTCGGGCGGGGCGTATTCAGTACTTC.

V usage is TRBV20-1 and J usage is TRBJ2-1; a possible D gene is TRBD2 (6 bases). V shed 2 bases and J shed 8 bases, with 7 bases lying between them. The CDR3 spans 11 residues. Looked up from germline, CDR1 is DFQATT and CDR2 is SNEGSKA (reference sequence). Written as DNA, the CDR3 is TGCAGTGCTAGACGGGACTATGAGCAGTTCTTC. Protein sequence: CSARRDYEQFF.

The V and J genes are TRBV4-1 and TRBJ2-5; TRBD2 matches 7 bases. Germline-derived CDR1 and CDR2 are MGHRA and YSYEKL. CDR3 length equals 14 residues. Trimming cost V 4 bases and J 7 bases; bases outside gene matches: 9. The CDR3 spells CASSPVLWGGTQYF. The CDR3 DNA follows: TGCGCCAGCAGCCCAGTACTATGGGGGGGGACCCAGTACTTC.

The V call is TRBV6-4, the J call TRBJ2-1; 8 bases line up with TRBD2. After removal of 11 bases from V and 13 bases from J, the junction contained 16 bases not matched to a gene. The CDR3 sequence is 13 residues long. In germline, CDR1 is MRHNA, CDR2 SNTAGT. CDR3 in DNA: TGTGCCGAAGCCGCTCGGGGGGGTTTAGATCAGTTCTTC. Translating it yields CAEAARGGLDQFF.

The gene calls are TRBV19 and TRBJ2-2, with D unclear. This CDR3 is built from 16 residues. V was trimmed by 2 bases and J by 1 base, leaving 11 bases between them. Germline CDR1 LNHDA, CDR2 SQIVND (reference sequence). The CDR3 here is CASSIRQLQNTGELFF. CDR3 bases: TGTGCCAGTAGTATACGGCAGCTACAGAACACCGGGGAGCTGTTTTTT. The full variable domain, with the rest looked up from reference TRBV19 and TRBJ2-2, is DGGITQSPKYLFRKEGQNVTLSCEQNLNHDAMYWYRQDPGQGLRLIYYSQIVNDFQKGDIAEGYSVSREKKESFPLTVTSAQKNPTAFYLCASSIRQLQNTGELFFGEGSRLTVL.

The V and J genes are TRBV28 and TRBJ2-1; a weak D match, TRBD2 (5 bases). Per the germline V gene, CDR1 is MDHEN and CDR2 is SYDVKM. CDR3 length equals 15 residues. V lost 7 bases, J lost 5 bases, and 18 bases lay in between. This CDR3 reads CASNDHGETDNEQFF. Written as DNA, the CDR3 is TGTGCCAGCAATGATCATGGGGAGACCGACAATGAGCAGTTCTTC.

This clone has a single count. This CDR3 is also generated by other DNA sequences in the sample. The V call is TRBV12-5, the J call TRBJ2-3, with 8 bases lining up with TRBD2. The CDR3 totals 14 residues. Germline loops: CDR1 LGHNT, CDR2 FRNRAP. V was clipped by 3 bases and J by 2 bases; unmatched bases: 1. Here the CDR3 reads CASGLAGVTDTQYF. CDR3 sequence (DNA): TGTGCTAGTGGTTTAGCGGGGGTCACAGATACGCAGTATTTT. Supplemented by reference TRBV12-5 and TRBJ2-3, the full variable domain reads DARVTQTPRHKVTEMGQEVTMRCQPILGHNTVFWYRQTMMQGLELLAYFRNRAPLDDSGMPKDRFSAEMPDATLATLKIQPSEPRDSAVYFCASGLAGVTDTQYFGPGTRLTVL.

V is TRBV7-9 and J is TRBJ1-3, with D possibly TRBD1 on 5 matching bases. V was cut by 5 bases and J by 3 bases, with 17 bases left in between. This CDR3 has 16 amino acids. Germline V gives CDR1 SEHNR, CDR2 FQNEAQ (reference sequence). The CDR3 region has the DNA TGTGCCAGCAGCACCTGGACATCTTCCGTTGGAAACACCATATATTTT. This encodes CASSTWTSSVGNTIYF.

The CDR3: CASSQQRMRAFF. The DNA of the CDR3 is TGTGCCAGCAGCCAACAAAGGATGCGGGCTTTCTTT. The chain carries TRBV14 and TRBJ1-1; D is unclear. Trimming took off 2 bases at V and 11 bases at J, with 12 bases between the two ends. Per the germline V gene, CDR1 is SGHDN and CDR2 is FVKESK. This CDR3 is 12 amino acids long.

V usage is TRBV23-1 and J usage is TRBJ2-5; 8 nucleotides line up with TRBD1. TRBV23-1 is classed as an ORF, of uncertain function. Trimming at V came to 4 bases and at J to 2 bases, leaving 3 bases not matched to a gene. This CDR3 region has 14 residues. The CDR3: CASSPGGRQETQYF. CDR3 coding DNA: TGCGCCAGCAGTCCAGGGGGCAGACAAGAGACCCAGTACTTC.

This clone showed up just once. The chain uses TRBV11-1 and TRBJ2-2, with 10 nucleotides matching TRBD1. The CDR3 totals 15 residues. Per germline, CDR1 SGHAT and CDR2 FQDESV (reference sequence). V gave up 5 bases and J gave up 4 bases; unmatched junction bases: 4. The CDR3 DNA sequence: TGTGCCAGCAGCCGACAGGGGGCGGGCACCGGGGAGCTGTTTTTT. Translation gives CASSRQGAGTGELFF.

The genes are TRBV14 and TRBJ2-1, with 11 nucleotides matching TRBD2. CDR1 SGHDN and CDR2 FVKESK come from the germline V gene. CDR3 length: 16 amino acids. J lost 9 bases, V lost 1 base, and 8 bases had no gene match. The CDR3, as DNA: TGTGCCAGCAGCCAAGGGTCTAGCGGGAGGCCATTTGAGCAGTTCTTC. This sequence encodes CASSQGSSGRPFEQFF.

This chain joins TRBV24-1 and TRBJ1-5; possible D gene TRBD1, 5 bases. Germline assignment: CDR1 KGHDR and CDR2 SFDVKD. Trimming stripped 3 bases from V and 2 bases from J, with 10 bases between. The CDR3 sequence is 15 residues long. CDR3 loop: CATSDRGGGNQPQHF. The DNA for the CDR3 is TGTGCCACCAGTGATCGTGGGGGGGGCAATCAGCCCCAGCATTTT.